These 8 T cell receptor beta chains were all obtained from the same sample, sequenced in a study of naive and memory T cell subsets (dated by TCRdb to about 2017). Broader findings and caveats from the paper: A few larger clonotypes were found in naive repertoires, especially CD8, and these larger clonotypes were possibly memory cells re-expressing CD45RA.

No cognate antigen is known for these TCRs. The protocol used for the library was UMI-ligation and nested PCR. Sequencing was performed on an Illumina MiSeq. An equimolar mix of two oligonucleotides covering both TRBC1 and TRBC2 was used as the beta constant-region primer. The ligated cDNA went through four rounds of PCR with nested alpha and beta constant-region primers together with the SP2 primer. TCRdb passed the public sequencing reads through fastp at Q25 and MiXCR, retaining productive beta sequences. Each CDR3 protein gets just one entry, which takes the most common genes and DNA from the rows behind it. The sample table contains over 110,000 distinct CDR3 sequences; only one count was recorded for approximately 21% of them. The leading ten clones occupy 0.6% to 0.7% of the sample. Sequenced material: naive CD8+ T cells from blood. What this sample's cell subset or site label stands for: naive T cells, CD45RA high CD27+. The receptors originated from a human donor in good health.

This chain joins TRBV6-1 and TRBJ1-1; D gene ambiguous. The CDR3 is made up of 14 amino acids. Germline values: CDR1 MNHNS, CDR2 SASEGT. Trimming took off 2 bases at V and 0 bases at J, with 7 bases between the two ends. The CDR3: CASSEWAVNTEAFF. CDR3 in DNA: TGTGCCAGCAGTGAATGGGCTGTGAACACTGAAGCTTTCTTT.

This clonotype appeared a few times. Here the CDR3 reads CASSSTGVHEQYF. The CDR3, as DNA: TGTGCCAGCAGTTCGACAGGGGTCCACGAGCAGTACTTC. J is TRBJ2-7 and V is TRBV27, with 8 bases fitting TRBD1. This CDR3 contains 13 residues. Trimming took 4 bases from V and 5 from J; bases not matched to a gene: 4. Germline CDR1 reads MNHEY; CDR2 reads SMNVEV (reference sequence).

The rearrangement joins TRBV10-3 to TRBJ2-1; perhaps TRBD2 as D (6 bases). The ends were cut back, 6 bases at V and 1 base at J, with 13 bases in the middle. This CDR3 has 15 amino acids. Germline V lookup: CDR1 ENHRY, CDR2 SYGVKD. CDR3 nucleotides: TGTGCCATCAGCACAAGCGGGCTATCCTACAATGAGCAGTTCTTC. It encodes CAISTSGLSYNEQFF.

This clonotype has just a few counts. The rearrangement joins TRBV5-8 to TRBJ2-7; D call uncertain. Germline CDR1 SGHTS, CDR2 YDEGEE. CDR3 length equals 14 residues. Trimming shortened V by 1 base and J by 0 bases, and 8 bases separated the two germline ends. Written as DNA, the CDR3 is TGTGCCAGCAGCTTGTTATCGAGCTCCTACGAGCAGTACTTC. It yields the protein CASSLLSSSYEQYF.

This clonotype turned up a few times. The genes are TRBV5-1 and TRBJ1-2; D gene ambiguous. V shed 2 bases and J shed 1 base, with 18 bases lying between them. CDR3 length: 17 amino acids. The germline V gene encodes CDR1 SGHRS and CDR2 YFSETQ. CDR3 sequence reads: CASSFWFSAYNNYGYTF. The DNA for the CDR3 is TGCGCCAGCAGCTTTTGGTTCTCGGCATACAATAACTATGGCTACACCTTC.

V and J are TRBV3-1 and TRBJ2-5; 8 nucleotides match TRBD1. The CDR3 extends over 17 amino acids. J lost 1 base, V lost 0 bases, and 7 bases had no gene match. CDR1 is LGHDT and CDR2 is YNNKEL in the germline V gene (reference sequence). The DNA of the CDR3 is TGTGCCAGCAGCCAAGAGTGGTACAGGGGGACCCAAGAGACCCAGTACTTC. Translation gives CASSQEWYRGTQETQYF.

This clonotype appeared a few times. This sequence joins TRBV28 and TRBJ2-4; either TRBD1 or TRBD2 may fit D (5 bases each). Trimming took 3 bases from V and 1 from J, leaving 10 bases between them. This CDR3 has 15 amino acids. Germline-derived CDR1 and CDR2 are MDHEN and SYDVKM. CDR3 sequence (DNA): TGTGCCAGCAGTTTTGCCTGGGGGGCCAAAAACATTCAGTACTTC. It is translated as CASSFAWGAKNIQYF.

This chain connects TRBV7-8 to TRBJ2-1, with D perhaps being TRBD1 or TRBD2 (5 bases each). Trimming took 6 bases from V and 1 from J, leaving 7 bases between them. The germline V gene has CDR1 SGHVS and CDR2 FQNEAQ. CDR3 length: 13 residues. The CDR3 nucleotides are TGTGCCAGCAGATGGGGGTCCTACAATGAGCAGTTCTTC. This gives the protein CASRWGSYNEQFF.